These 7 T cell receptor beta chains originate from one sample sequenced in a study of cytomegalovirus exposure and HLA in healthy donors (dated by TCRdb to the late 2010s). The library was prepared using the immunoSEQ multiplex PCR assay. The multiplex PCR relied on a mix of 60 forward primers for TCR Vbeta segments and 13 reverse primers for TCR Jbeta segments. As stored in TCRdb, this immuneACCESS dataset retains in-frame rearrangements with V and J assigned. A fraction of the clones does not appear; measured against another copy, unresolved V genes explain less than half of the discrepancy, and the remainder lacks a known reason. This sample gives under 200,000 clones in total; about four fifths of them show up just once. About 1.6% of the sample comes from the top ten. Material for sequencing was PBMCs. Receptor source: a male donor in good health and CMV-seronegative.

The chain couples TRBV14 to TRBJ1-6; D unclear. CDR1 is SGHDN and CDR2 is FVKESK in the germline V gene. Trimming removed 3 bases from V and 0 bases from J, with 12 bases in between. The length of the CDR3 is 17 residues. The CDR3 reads CASSQGAPRSYNSPLHF. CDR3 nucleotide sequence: TGTGCCAGCAGCCAGGGCGCTCCCCGCTCCTATAATTCACCCCTCCACTTT.

The CDR3 reads CASSLRGTSGYNEQFF. In DNA form, the CDR3 reads TGTGCCAGCAGTTTACGTGGGACTAGCGGTTACAATGAGCAGTTCTTC. The V call is TRBV27, the J call TRBJ2-1; 11 positions agree with TRBD2. From germline, CDR1 is MNHEY and CDR2 SMNVEV (reference sequence). The junction had 4 bases not matched to a gene; V was cut back by 2 bases and J by 4 bases. The CDR3 length is 16 residues.

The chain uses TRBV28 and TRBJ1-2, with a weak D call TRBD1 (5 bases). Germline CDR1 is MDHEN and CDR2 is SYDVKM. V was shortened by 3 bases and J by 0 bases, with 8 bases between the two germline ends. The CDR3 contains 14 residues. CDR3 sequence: CASSFRQSNYGYTF. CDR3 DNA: TGTGCCAGCAGTTTCCGACAGTCTAACTATGGCTACACCTTC.

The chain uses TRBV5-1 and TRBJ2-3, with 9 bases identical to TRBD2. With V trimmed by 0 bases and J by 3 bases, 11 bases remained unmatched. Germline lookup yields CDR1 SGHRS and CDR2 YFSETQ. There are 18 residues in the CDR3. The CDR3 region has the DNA TGCGCCAGCAGCTTGGCCGCGGGGGGGCCTTTGGCGACAGATACGCAGTATTTT. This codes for CASSLAAGGPLATDTQYF.

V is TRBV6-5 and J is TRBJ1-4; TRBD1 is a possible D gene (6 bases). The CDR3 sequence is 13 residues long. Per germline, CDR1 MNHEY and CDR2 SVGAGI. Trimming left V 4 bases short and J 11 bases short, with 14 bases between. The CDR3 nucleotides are TGTGCCAGCAGTTCGATTGGACAGCCCAAACTGTTTTTT. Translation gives CASSSIGQPKLFF.

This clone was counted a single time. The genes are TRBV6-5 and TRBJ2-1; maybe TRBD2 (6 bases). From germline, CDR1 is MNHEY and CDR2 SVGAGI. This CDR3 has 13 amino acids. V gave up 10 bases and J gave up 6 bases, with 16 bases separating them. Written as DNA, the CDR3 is TGTGCCACCGGACTACCCATACCCAATGAGCAGTTCTTC. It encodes CATGLPIPNEQFF.

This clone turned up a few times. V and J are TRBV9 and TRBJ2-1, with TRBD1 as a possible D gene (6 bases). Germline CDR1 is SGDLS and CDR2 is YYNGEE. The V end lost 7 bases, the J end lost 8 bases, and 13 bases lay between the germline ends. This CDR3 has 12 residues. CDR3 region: CASGYRVDEQFF. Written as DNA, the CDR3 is TGTGCCAGCGGATACAGGGTGGATGAGCAGTTCTTC.